One T cell receptor (beta chain) is described in this entry. Its target is unknown. The entry originates in a study of cytomegalovirus exposure and HLA in healthy donors. Study-wide results and caveats: Generally TCR sequences proved uncommon, though certain public TCRs appeared in numerous donors. Only CMV serostatus was available as immune exposure information.

The CDR3 spans 15 residues. V was clipped by 5 bases and J by 4 bases, with 15 bases between them. Germline V gene data show CDR1 as SGHNT and CDR2 as YENEEA. The PCR had 60 Vbeta and 13 Jbeta primers. Using immunoSEQ multiplex PCR, the repertoire was profiled, and TCRdb retains in-frame clones only, with some absent. This repertoire shows around 130,000 clones, about 82% found once; its top ten account for about 1%. Nominal health characterized the donors when sampled, though unrecorded immune exposures were likely. This chain uses TRBV11-3 with TRBJ2-1, with a tentative D call TRBD2 (6 bases). This receptor was taken from a boy between 10 and 17 years old in good health and CMV-seronegative. Specimen: PBMCs. CDR3 DNA sequence: TGTGCCAGCAGCCCCCGGGGGACCGCTTACAATGAGCAGTTCTTC. This codes for CASSPRGTAYNEQFF.